The 12 T cell receptor beta chains below come from one sample, sequenced in a study of blood T cell repertoires in COVID-19. Using immunoSEQ multiplex PCR, the repertoire was profiled, and TCRdb retains in-frame clones only, with some absent. The sample shows 56,000 or so clones, roughly 90% of them seen only once. The material sequenced was peripheral blood. These TCRs come from a human donor in a cohort sampled during active COVID-19.

This chain links TRBV7-9 with TRBJ1-5, with 7 positions matching TRBD1. V shed 5 bases and J 7 bases; nucleotides not matched to a gene: 8. This CDR3 is 14 amino acids long. Looked up from germline, CDR1 is SEHNR and CDR2 is FQNEAQ (reference sequence). As DNA, the CDR3 is TGTGCCAGCAGCGACGAGGGGGCTGGGCAGCCCCAGCATTTT. Amino acids: CASSDEGAGQPQHF. The full variable domain, rest sourced from reference TRBV7-9 and TRBJ1-5, is DTGVSQNPRHKITKRGQNVTFRCDPISEHNRLYWYRQTLGQGPEFLTYFQNEAQLEKSRLLSDRFSAERPKGSFSTLEIQRTEQGDSAMYLCASSDEGAGQPQHFGDGTRLSIL.

This chain joins TRBV5-4 and TRBJ2-3; the match to TRBD2 covers 7 bases. V lost 0 bases to trimming and J lost 3 bases; unmatched junction nucleotides: 7. The CDR3 loop spans 16 amino acids. Germline assignment: CDR1 SGHNT and CDR2 YYREEE (reference sequence). CDR3 nucleotides: TGTGCCAGCAGCTTGGGGGGGGGTCCCAGGACAGATACGCAGTATTTT. Translation gives CASSLGGGPRTDTQYF.

The rearrangement uses TRBV19 and TRBJ1-2; the match to TRBD1 covers 8 bases. The CDR3 sequence is 13 residues long. Looked up from germline, CDR1 is LNHDA and CDR2 is SQIVND (reference sequence). V shed 7 bases, J shed 3 bases, and the junction held 4 bases outside the gene matches. The CDR3 sequence is CASTLDRDYGYTF. As DNA, the CDR3 is TGTGCCAGTACCCTGGACAGGGACTATGGCTACACCTTC.

This clone was recorded only once. V is TRBV6-5 and J is TRBJ2-3; D might be TRBD2 (6 bases). The germline CDR1 and CDR2 sequences are MNHEY and SVGAGI. This CDR3 is built from 14 residues. Trimming took off 5 bases at V and 2 bases at J, with 11 bases between the two ends. The CDR3 here is CASSPGLATDTQYF. CDR3 DNA: TGTGCCAGCAGTCCGGGACTCGCCACAGATACGCAGTATTTT.

The CDR3 sequence is CASSQVGGADTQYF. In DNA, the CDR3 is TGTGCCAGCAGCCAAGTTGGGGGGGCCGATACGCAGTATTTT. The gene calls are TRBV3-1 (or the pseudogene TRBV3-2) and TRBJ2-3; D perhaps matches TRBD2 (7 bases). CDR1 is LGHDT and CDR2 is YNNKEL in the germline V gene (reference sequence). This CDR3 is 14 amino acids long. V was clipped by 1 base and J by 6 bases, with 11 bases between them.

The chain has TRBV7-3 and TRBJ2-7; D may be TRBD1 (5 bases). V was shortened by 1 base and J by 6 bases, with 13 bases between the two germline ends. CDR1 and CDR2 (germline): SGHTA, FQGTGA. This CDR3 contains 14 residues. The CDR3 is CASSLIRRVGEQYF. The DNA for the CDR3 is TGTGCCAGCAGCTTAATTCGCAGGGTTGGCGAGCAGTACTTC. The variable domain in full, with the rest retrieved from reference TRBV7-3 and TRBJ2-7, is GAGVSQTPSNKVTEKGKYVELRCDPISGHTALYWYRQSLGQGPEFLIYFQGTGAADDSGLPNDRFFAVRPEGSVSTLKIQRTERGDSAVYLCASSLIRRVGEQYFGPGTRLTVT.

The V and J genes are TRBV28 and TRBJ1-6; tentative D call: TRBD1 (5 bases). CDR1 and CDR2 (germline): MDHEN, SYDVKM. Deletions cut 5 bases from V and 7 bases from J, with 21 bases between. The CDR3 totals 17 residues. CDR3: CASSPSGAALLNSPLHF. The CDR3 region has the DNA TGTGCCAGCAGTCCCAGTGGGGCCGCGCTCCTGAATTCACCCCTCCACTTT. Full variable domain (missing parts from reference TRBV28 and TRBJ1-6): DVKVTQSSRYLVKRTGEKVFLECVQDMDHENMFWYRQDPGLGLRLIYFSYDVKMKEKGDIPEGYSVSREKKERFSLILESASTNQTSMYLCASSPSGAALLNSPLHFGNGTRLTVT.

This rearrangement joins TRBV7-6 to TRBJ1-2, with 8 bases matching TRBD1. The CDR3 spans 16 residues. V dropped 5 bases and J dropped 0; count of bases not matched to a gene: 8. Germline CDR1 reads SGHVS; CDR2 reads FNYEAQ. The CDR3 sequence: CASSPLRGPANYGYTF. The CDR3 DNA reads TGTGCCAGCAGCCCACTCAGGGGGCCTGCTAACTATGGCTACACCTTC.

V gene TRBV6-5 combines with J gene TRBJ1-1; TRBD1 aligns across 8 bases. Germline V gives CDR1 MNHEY, CDR2 SVGAGI. V gave up 7 bases and J gave up 5 bases; unmatched junction bases: 6. The CDR3 sequence is 13 residues long. The CDR3: CASTPGGRTEAFF. The CDR3 region has the DNA TGTGCCAGCACCCCAGGGGGCCGGACTGAAGCTTTCTTT.

This chain uses TRBV4-3 with TRBJ1-5, with 8 nucleotides matching TRBD1. The junction had 5 bases not matched to a gene; V was cut back by 2 bases and J by 5 bases. Germline-derived CDR1 and CDR2 are LGHNA and YSLEER. This CDR3 has 15 amino acids. CDR3 nucleotides: TGCGCCAGCAGCCAATCTGACAGGGGAGATCAGCCCCAGCATTTT. This gives the protein CASSQSDRGDQPQHF.

This chain joins TRBV7-2 and TRBJ1-6, with 10 bases that match TRBD1. Germline CDR1 and CDR2: SGHTA and FQGNSA. The length of the CDR3 is 15 residues. Trimming took 5 bases from V and 7 from J; bases not matched to a gene: 5. CDR3 in amino acids: CASSSRQGANSPLHF. The CDR3, as DNA: TGTGCCAGCAGCAGCCGACAGGGGGCGAATTCACCCCTCCACTTT.

The V call is TRBV10-3, the J call TRBJ1-2; TRBD1 matches 8 bases. CDR3 length equals 16 residues. Germline V gene lookup returns CDR1 ENHRY and CDR2 SYGVKD. The trim removed 0 bases at V and 3 bases at J, leaving 6 bases unmatched. The CDR3 region is CAISESQTGVDYGYTF. The CDR3 nucleotides are TGTGCCATCAGTGAGTCGCAGACAGGGGTTGACTATGGCTACACCTTC.